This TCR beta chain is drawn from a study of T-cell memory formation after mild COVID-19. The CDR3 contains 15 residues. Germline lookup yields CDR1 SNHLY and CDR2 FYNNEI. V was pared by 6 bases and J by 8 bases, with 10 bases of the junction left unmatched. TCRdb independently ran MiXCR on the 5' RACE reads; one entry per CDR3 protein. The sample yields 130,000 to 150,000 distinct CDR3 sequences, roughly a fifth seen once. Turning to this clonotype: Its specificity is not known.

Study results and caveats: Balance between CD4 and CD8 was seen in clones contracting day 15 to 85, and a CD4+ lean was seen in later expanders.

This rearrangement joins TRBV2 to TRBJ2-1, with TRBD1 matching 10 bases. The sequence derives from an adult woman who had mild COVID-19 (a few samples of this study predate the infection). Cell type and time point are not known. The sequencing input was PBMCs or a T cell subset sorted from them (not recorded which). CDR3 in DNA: TGTGCCAGCAGGCGGACAGGGGGGGAAACGGATGAGCAGTTCTTC. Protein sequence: CASRRTGGETDEQFF. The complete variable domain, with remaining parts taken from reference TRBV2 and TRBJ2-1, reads EPEVTQTPSHQVTQMGQEVILRCVPISNHLYFYWYRQILGQKVEFLVSFYNNEISEKSEIFDDQFSVERPDGSNFTLKIRSTKLEDSAMYFCASRRTGGETDEQFFGPGTRLTVL.